The 20 T cell receptor beta chains below come from one sample, sequenced in a study of T cell responses to AZD1222 COVID-19 vaccine. The protocol was immunoSEQ multiplex PCR, while the TCRdb copy is restricted to in-frame clones and leaves out a portion. The sample yields about 100,000 clones, 80% to 90% seen once. The sequencing used peripheral blood, collected on day 0 of MenACWY control vaccination. These receptors all come from an adult in good health.

The chain couples TRBV20-1 to TRBJ1-2; no definite D call. Germline V gives CDR1 DFQATT, CDR2 SNEGSKA (reference sequence). Trimming cost V 5 bases and J 8 bases, with 12 bases left between them. The length of the CDR3 is 11 residues. The CDR3: CSALYMGGYTF. The CDR3 DNA is TGCAGTGCTTTATACATGGGCGGCTACACCTTC.

The chain carries TRBV7-2 and TRBJ2-5; TRBD2 might be the D (5 bases). The ends were cut back, 5 bases at V and 3 bases at J, with 13 bases in the middle. This CDR3 spans 14 amino acids. The germline gives CDR1 SGHTA, CDR2 FQGNSA. The DNA for the CDR3 is TGTGCCAGCAGCGCGCGGGCCGGAGAAGAGACCCAGTACTTC. Protein sequence: CASSARAGEETQYF.

This chain joins TRBV19 and TRBJ2-2; unclear D gene. The germline gives CDR1 LNHDA, CDR2 SQIVND (reference sequence). Trimming stripped 3 bases from V and 7 bases from J, with 6 bases between. There are 12 residues in the CDR3. CDR3: CASSISIGELFF. Written as DNA, the CDR3 is TGTGCCAGTAGTATTTCGATCGGGGAGCTGTTTTTT.

The V and J genes are TRBV7-2 and TRBJ2-1, with 8 bases fitting TRBD2. Germline-derived CDR1 and CDR2 are SGHTA and FQGNSA. Germline trimming cut 7 bases from V and 1 base from J; bases unmatched to any gene: 9. The CDR3 runs 16 residues. CDR3 nucleotides: TGTGCCAGCACCTACCGAGCGGGGGTTTCCTACAATGAGCAGTTCTTC. Translating it yields CASTYRAGVSYNEQFF.

V and J are TRBV15 and TRBJ1-6; TRBD1 matches 7 bases. The V gene's germline CDR1 is LNHNV and CDR2 YYDKDF (reference sequence). Unmatched junction bases numbered 2, after V lost 5 bases and J lost 4 bases. This CDR3 contains 14 residues. Here the CDR3 reads CATSVGQYNSPLHF. CDR3 nucleotide sequence: TGTGCCACCAGCGTGGGACAGTATAATTCACCCCTCCACTTT.

The rearrangement links TRBV28 to TRBJ1-6, with a possible D match to TRBD1 (5 bases). Germline assignment: CDR1 MDHEN and CDR2 SYDVKM. Trimming left V 3 bases short and J 11 bases short, with 8 bases between. The CDR3 runs 12 residues. CDR3 DNA: TGTGCCAGCAGTTTCCAGGGTGCACCCCTCCACTTT. Residues: CASSFQGAPLHF.

The chain joins TRBV11-2 to TRBJ1-1; no clear D gene. V shed 3 bases and J shed 1 base, with 9 bases lying between them. CDR3 length: 14 residues. CDR1 SGHAT and CDR2 FQNNGV come from the germline V gene. Here the CDR3 DNA reads TGTGCCAGCAGCTTCGCAATCGGGAACACTGAAGCTTTCTTT. Translated: CASSFAIGNTEAFF.

The genes are TRBV4-2 and TRBJ2-5, with TRBD1 matching 8 bases. CDR1 is LGHNA and CDR2 is YNFKEQ in the germline V gene. Trimming took 0 bases from V and 4 from J; bases not matched to a gene: 1. The CDR3 length is 14 residues. This CDR3 reads CASSQDGQGETQYF. CDR3 bases: TGTGCCAGCAGCCAAGACGGACAGGGAGAGACCCAGTACTTC.

As to this clone: The junction does not match germline at one end; this may be a read error. The chain combines TRBV24-1 with TRBJ1-2, with D uncertain. Germline lookup yields CDR1 KGHDR and CDR2 SFDVKD. The CDR3 covers 12 residues. The CDR3 region is CATSDGRAVWSF. The CDR3 region has the DNA TGTGCCACCAGTGACGGCCGAGCTGTTTGGTCCTTC.

J is TRBJ2-1 and V is TRBV7-2, with 11 bases lining up with TRBD2. V was clipped by 3 bases and J by 1 base; unmatched bases: 5. Germline V lookup: CDR1 SGHTA, CDR2 FQGNSA. CDR3 length equals 17 residues. The CDR3 region is CASSFSGGAGSYNEQFF. CDR3 DNA: TGTGCCAGCAGCTTTAGCGGGGGGGCCGGATCCTACAATGAGCAGTTCTTC.

The chain has TRBV3-1 (or the pseudogene TRBV3-2) and TRBJ1-1, with D tentatively TRBD1 (6 bases). V was clipped by 1 base and J by 6 bases, with 6 bases between them. The CDR3 totals 12 residues. CDR1 and CDR2 (germline): LGHDT, YNNKEL (reference sequence). CDR3 sequence (DNA): TGTGCCAGCAGCCAAGGGGGGCCTGAAGCTTTCTTT. It yields the protein CASSQGGPEAFF.

The J gene is TRBJ2-7, the V gene TRBV7-8; 10 nucleotides agree with TRBD1. J was trimmed by 4 bases and V by 0 bases; bases with no gene match: 6. Germline assignment: CDR1 SGHVS and CDR2 FQNEAQ. CDR3 size: 16 residues. CDR3 protein: CASSLAVGTGAYEQYF. The CDR3 nucleotides are TGTGCCAGCAGCTTAGCGGTGGGGACAGGGGCATACGAGCAGTACTTC.

The V gene is TRBV4-2, the J gene TRBJ2-7; D is unresolved. Deletions cut 3 bases from V and 1 base from J, with 10 bases between. The CDR3 has 14 amino acids. Germline V gene data show CDR1 as LGHNA and CDR2 as YNFKEQ. The CDR3 sequence is CASSQAGGSYEQYF. The DNA of the CDR3 is TGTGCCAGCAGCCAGGCAGGCGGATCCTACGAGCAGTACTTC.

This chain joins TRBV6-5 and TRBJ2-6, with a weak D call TRBD2 (5 bases). CDR3 size: 16 residues. The ends were cut back, 2 bases at V and 0 bases at J, with 8 bases in the middle. CDR1 is MNHEY and CDR2 is SVGAGI in the germline V gene. The DNA of the CDR3 is TGTGCCAGCAGTTACGAGGGAACCTCTGGGGCCAACGTCCTGACTTTC. Translating gives CASSYEGTSGANVLTF.

The chain is built from TRBV7-9 and TRBJ2-7; 11 nucleotides line up with TRBD1. Germline assignment: CDR1 SEHNR and CDR2 FQNEAQ (reference sequence). CDR3 size: 14 residues. The J segment lost 6 bases and the V segment lost 5 bases, leaving 6 bases of the junction unmatched. The DNA for the CDR3 is TGTGCCAGCAGCCTCGGACAGGGGGCGTCCGAGCAGTACTTC. Its translation: CASSLGQGASEQYF.

CDR3: CASRQPGLVAFF. Here the CDR3 DNA reads TGTGCCAGCAGACAACCGGGACTCGTAGCTTTCTTT. This chain uses TRBV6-5 with TRBJ1-1; D might be TRBD1 (5 bases). Germline V gene sequence: CDR1 MNHEY, CDR2 SVGAGI. This CDR3 contains 12 residues. V gave up 6 bases and J gave up 10 bases, with 15 bases separating them.

The chain combines TRBV29-1 with TRBJ1-1; D unclear. Germline V gives CDR1 SQVTM, CDR2 ANQGSEA. V shed 6 bases and J shed 4 bases, with 12 bases lying between them. CDR3 size: 12 residues. The CDR3 DNA reads as TGCAGCGTCGCTATTGGCGCCACTGAAGCTTTCTTT. It yields the protein CSVAIGATEAFF.

In this sample, this clone turned up a few times. The chain links TRBV6-5 to TRBJ1-1; TRBD1 is a possible D gene (5 bases). Between the trimmed V and J ends, which lost 6 bases and 3 bases, there was a span of 11 bases. The CDR3 spans 13 residues. Germline loops: CDR1 MNHEY, CDR2 SVGAGI. DNA of the CDR3: TGTGCCAGCAGGTCCCGCAGGGACACTGAAGCTTTCTTT. It codes for CASRSRRDTEAFF.

This chain connects TRBV7-2 to TRBJ1-2; D uncertain. The CDR3 is 15 amino acids. V shed 1 base and J shed 7 bases, with 16 bases lying between them. The germline V gene has CDR1 SGHTA and CDR2 FQGNSA. This CDR3 is CASSLEGRARGGYTF. CDR3 nucleotides: TGTGCCAGCAGCTTAGAAGGCAGAGCCCGGGGTGGCTACACCTTC.

With respect to this clone: Other DNA sequences within the sample encode an identical CDR3. The rearrangement uses TRBV5-4 and TRBJ2-2, with 8 bases fitting TRBD1. The CDR3 loop spans 15 amino acids. Trimming cost V 4 bases and J 1 base; bases outside gene matches: 3. Germline-derived CDR1 and CDR2 are SGHNT and YYREEE (reference sequence). CDR3 amino acids: CASSPGTGNTGELFF. The CDR3 DNA sequence: TGTGCCAGCAGCCCCGGGACAGGGAACACCGGGGAGCTGTTTTTT. The full variable domain, its missing parts supplied by reference TRBV5-4 and TRBJ2-2, is ETGVTQSPTHLIKTRGQQVTLRCSSQSGHNTVSWYQQALGQGPQFIFQYYREEENGRGNFPPRFSGLQFPNYSSELNVNALELDDSALYLCASSPGTGNTGELFFGEGSRLTVL.